This TCR beta chain was recovered during a study of cytomegalovirus exposure and HLA in healthy donors. Note on this clone: A junction end diverges from the germline sequence, so it may reflect a read error.

The CDR3 has 15 amino acids. In germline, CDR1 is SGHTS, CDR2 YDEGEE. Amplification used 60 Vbeta primers and 13 Jbeta primers. The table came from immunoSEQ multiplex PCR; TCRdb's copy has only in-frame clones and leaves some out. The table includes tens of thousands of clones, over 60% detected once. The sequence was obtained from a man aged 25 to 40 in good health and CMV-seronegative. The chain has TRBV5-8 and TRBJ2-1; D is possibly TRBD2 (6 bases). The sample taken for sequencing was PBMCs. CDR3 nucleotides: TGTGCCAGCAGGGGTGGTGTAGCGGACCTAAATGGGCAGTTCTTC. This translates into CASRGGVADLNGQFF.